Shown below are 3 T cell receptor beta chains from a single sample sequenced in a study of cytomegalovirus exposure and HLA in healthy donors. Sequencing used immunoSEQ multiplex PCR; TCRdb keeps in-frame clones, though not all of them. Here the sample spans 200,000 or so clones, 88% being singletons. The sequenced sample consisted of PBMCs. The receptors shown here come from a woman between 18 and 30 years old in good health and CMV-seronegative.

In DNA form, the CDR3 reads TGCAGCGTGGGGACTAGCGGGGATACGCAGTATTTT. Its protein is CSVGTSGDTQYF. This rearrangement joins TRBV29-1 to TRBJ2-3; 12 positions match TRBD2. Trimming took 6 bases from V and 6 from J; bases not matched to a gene: 1. This CDR3 is built from 12 residues. Germline V gene lookup returns CDR1 SQVTM and CDR2 ANQGSEA.

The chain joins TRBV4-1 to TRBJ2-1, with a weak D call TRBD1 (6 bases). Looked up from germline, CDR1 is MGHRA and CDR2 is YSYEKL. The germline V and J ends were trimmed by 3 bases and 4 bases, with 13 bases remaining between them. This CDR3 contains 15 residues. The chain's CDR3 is CASSHGTNYYNEQFF. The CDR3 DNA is TGCGCCAGCAGCCACGGGACAAATTATTACAATGAGCAGTTCTTC.

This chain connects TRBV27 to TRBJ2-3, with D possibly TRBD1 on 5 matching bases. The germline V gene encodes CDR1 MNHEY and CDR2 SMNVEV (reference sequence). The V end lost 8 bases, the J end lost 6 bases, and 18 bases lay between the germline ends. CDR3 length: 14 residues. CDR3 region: CASAPRFAGDTQYF. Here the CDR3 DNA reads TGTGCCAGCGCCCCCCGGTTTGCAGGGGATACGCAGTATTTT.